One sample yielded the 5 T cell receptor beta chains listed below, sequenced in a study of T-cell reconstitution after alpha-beta-depleted transplantation in children. This sample's TCRbeta library carried unique molecular identifier barcodes. TCRdb called the PCR reads again in MiXCR, with one record for every CDR3 protein. Of 97,000 or so distinct CDR3 sequences listed, roughly 6% are singletons. The starting material was PBMCs, mostly from graft donor cells, obtained 60 days after TCRalphabeta/CD19-depleted stem cell transplant. The receptor source for this set is a female patient aged 2-10 years who had a stem cell transplant for Fanconi anemia, so the T cells may come from the graft donor.

This clonotype was detected many times. This chain connects TRBV6-6 to TRBJ2-7, with D tentatively TRBD1 (5 bases). V gave up 2 bases and J gave up 2 bases, with 10 bases separating them. Germline V lookup: CDR1 MNHNY, CDR2 SVGAGI (reference sequence). There are 14 residues in the CDR3. In DNA form, the CDR3 reads TGTGCCAGCAGTTACGCAGGACACCCCTACGAGCAGTACTTC. Its translation is CASSYAGHPYEQYF.

There are a few counts of this clonotype. V is TRBV20-1 and J is TRBJ2-3; 8 positions agree with TRBD2. Per germline, CDR1 DFQATT and CDR2 SNEGSKA (reference sequence). The V segment lost 0 bases and the J segment 5 bases; nucleotides outside the gene matches: 10. The CDR3 has 16 residues. The DNA for the CDR3 is TGCAGTGCTAGAGATCTAAGCGGGAGTCTTCGAGATACGCAGTATTTT. Translating gives CSARDLSGSLRDTQYF.

This clonotype was picked up many times. The chain has TRBV2 and TRBJ1-5, with TRBD1 matching 11 bases. This CDR3 has 17 amino acids. Germline CDR1 is SNHLY and CDR2 is FYNNEI. Trimming cost V 8 bases and J 1 base; bases outside gene matches: 10. In nucleotides, the CDR3 is TGTGCCAGCGCCTGGGACAGGGGGTCTTTGAGCAATCAGCCCCAGCATTTT. As protein: CASAWDRGSLSNQPQHF.

There are many counts of this clonotype. This chain uses TRBV12-3 or TRBV12-4 with TRBJ2-5; D remains ambiguous. CDR3 length: 16 residues. V lost 5 bases and J 5 bases, leaving 21 bases between the germline ends. CDR3 residues: CASSTEIFNQRETQYF. The CDR3, as DNA: TGTGCCAGCAGTACGGAGATCTTCAACCAACGTGAGACCCAGTACTTC.

J is TRBJ2-1 and V is TRBV7-3, with TRBD2 identical over 10 bases. Unmatched junction bases numbered 14, after V lost 2 bases and J lost 10 bases. Germline V CDR1 and CDR2: SGHTA, FQGTGA. The CDR3 runs 17 residues. CDR3 protein: CASSLFPSGSWAKEQFF. CDR3 sequence (DNA): TGTGCCAGCAGCTTATTCCCTAGCGGGAGTTGGGCCAAGGAGCAGTTCTTC.